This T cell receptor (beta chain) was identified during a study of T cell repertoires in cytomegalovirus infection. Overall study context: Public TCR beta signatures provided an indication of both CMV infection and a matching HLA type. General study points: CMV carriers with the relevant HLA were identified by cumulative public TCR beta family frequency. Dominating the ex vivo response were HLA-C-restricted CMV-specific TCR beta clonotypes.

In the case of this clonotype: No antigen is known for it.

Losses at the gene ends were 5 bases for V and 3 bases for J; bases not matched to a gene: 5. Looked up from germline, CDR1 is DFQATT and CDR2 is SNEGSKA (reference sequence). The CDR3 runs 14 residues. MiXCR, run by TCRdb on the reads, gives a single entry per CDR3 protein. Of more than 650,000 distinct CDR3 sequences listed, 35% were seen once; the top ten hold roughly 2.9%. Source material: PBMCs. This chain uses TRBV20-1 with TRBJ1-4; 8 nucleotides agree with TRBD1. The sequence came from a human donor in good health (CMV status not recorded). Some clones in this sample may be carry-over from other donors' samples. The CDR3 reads CSAETGAANEKLFF. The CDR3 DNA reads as TGCAGTGCTGAGACAGGGGCAGCTAATGAAAAACTGTTTTTT.